This T cell receptor (beta chain) is drawn from a study of vaccination and CD4 T cells after COVID-19. Looking at the study overall: Each participant underwent a two-dose regimen of either the BNT162b2 or the mRNA-1273 vaccine. The authors exposed cells to overlapping spike peptides derived from SARS-CoV-2, HCoV-NL63, HCoV-OC43 and HCoV-229E.

Notes on this clonotype: Its antigen remains unidentified.

V lost 3 bases, J lost 4 bases, and 4 bases stayed unmatched. Germline lookup yields CDR1 MRHNA and CDR2 SNTAGT. The CDR3 runs 15 residues. Indicated treatment: roughly 10-day PBMC culture with coronavirus spike peptide pools or control peptides (ViraFEST assay). According to the study, CD4+ T cells from the unexposed donor were gathered ahead of the COVID-19 pandemic (2011-2018). First, ViraFEST expanded antigen-specific T cells with peptide pools, and next it sequenced the TCRs. With the Oncomine TCR Beta short-read assay, DNA from cultured CD4+ T cells was sequenced. It was cultured CD4+ T cells from which genomic DNA was extracted. Via MiXCR, TCRdb re-called the PCR reads, giving one row per CDR3 protein. The sample holds some 4,200 distinct CDR3 sequences, just under 35% seen once.

Sequencing was done on a sample of CD4+ T cells from blood, cultured in vitro. The receptor comes from a human donor in good health. This chain uses TRBV6-4 with TRBJ1-2; TRBD1 aligns across 11 bases. CDR3 region: CASSEVGTGGYGYTF. The CDR3 DNA sequence: TGTGCCAGCAGTGAGGTCGGGACAGGGGGCTATGGCTACACCTTC.